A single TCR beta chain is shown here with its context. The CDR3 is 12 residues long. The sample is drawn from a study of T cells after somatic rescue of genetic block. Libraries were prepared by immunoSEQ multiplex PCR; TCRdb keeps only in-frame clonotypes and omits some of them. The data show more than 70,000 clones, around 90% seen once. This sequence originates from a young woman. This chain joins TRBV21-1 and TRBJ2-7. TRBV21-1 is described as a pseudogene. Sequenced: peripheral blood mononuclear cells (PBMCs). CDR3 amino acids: CASSKARPKQYF. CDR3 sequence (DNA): TGTGCCAGCAGCAAAGCGCGACCAAAGCAGTACTTC.